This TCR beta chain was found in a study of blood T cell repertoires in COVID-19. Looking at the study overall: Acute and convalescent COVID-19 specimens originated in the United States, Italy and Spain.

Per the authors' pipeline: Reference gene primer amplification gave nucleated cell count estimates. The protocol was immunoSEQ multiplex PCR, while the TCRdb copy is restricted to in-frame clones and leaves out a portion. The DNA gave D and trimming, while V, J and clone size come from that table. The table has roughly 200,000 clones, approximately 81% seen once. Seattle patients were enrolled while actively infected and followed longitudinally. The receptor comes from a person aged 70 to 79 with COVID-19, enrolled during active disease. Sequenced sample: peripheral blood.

CDR3: CASRTGQPQPQHF. CDR3 sequence (DNA): TGTGCCAGCAGAACCGGACAGCCTCAGCCCCAGCATTTT. The chain couples TRBV28 to TRBJ1-5; TRBD1 is a possible D gene (6 bases). This CDR3 has 13 residues. V was shortened by 6 bases and J by 6 bases, with 12 bases between the two germline ends. CDR1 MDHEN and CDR2 SYDVKM come from the germline V gene.